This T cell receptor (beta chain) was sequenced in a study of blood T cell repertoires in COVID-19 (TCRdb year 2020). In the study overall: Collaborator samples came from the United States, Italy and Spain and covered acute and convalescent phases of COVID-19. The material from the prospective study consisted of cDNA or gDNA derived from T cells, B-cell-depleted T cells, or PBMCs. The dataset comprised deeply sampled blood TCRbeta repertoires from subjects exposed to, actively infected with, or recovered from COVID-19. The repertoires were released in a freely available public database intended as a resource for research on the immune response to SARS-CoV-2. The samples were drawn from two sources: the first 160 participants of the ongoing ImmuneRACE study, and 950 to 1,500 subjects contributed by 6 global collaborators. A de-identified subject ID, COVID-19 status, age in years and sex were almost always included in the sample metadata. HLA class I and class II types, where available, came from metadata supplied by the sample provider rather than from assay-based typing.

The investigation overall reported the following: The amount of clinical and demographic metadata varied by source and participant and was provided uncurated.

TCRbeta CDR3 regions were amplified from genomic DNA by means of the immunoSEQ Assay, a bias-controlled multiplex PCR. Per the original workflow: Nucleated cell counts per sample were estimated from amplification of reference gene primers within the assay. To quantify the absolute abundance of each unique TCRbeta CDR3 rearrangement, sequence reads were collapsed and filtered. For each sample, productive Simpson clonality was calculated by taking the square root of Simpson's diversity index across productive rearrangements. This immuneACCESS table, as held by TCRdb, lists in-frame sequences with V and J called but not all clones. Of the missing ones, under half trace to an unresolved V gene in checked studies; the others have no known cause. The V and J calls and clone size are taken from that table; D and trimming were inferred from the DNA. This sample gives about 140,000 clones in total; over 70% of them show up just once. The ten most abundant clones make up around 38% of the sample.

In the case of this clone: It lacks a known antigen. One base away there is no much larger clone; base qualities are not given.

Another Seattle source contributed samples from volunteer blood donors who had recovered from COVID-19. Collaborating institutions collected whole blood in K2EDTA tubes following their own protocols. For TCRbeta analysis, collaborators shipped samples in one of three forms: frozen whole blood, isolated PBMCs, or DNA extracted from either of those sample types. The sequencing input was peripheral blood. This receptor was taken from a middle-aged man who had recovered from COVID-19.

The CDR3 sequence is CSVDRQGARGYTF. In nucleotides, the sequence is TGCAGCGTTGATCGGCAGGGGGCGCGAGGCTACACCTTC. The rearranged segments are TRBV29-1 and TRBJ1-2; 8 bases in the junction line up with TRBD1. Including the terminal cysteine and phenylalanine, the CDR3 comprises 13 residues. CDR3 DNA only is kept here, 39 bases in frame from base 1. V is trimmed back by 3 bases and J by 8 bases, and the junction contains 8 bases that no gene match accounts for. The germline V gene encodes CDR1 SQVTM and CDR2 ANQGSEA. Where the CDR3 stops, the reference TRBV29-1 and TRBJ1-2 genes take over; the full variable domain is SAVISQKPSRDICQRGTSLTIQCQVDSQVTMMFWYRQQPGQSLTLIATANQGSEATYESGFVIDKFPISRPNLTFSTLTVSNMSPEDSSIYLCSVDRQGARGYTFGSGTRLTVV.